The T cell receptor (beta chain) described here comes from a study of T-cell reconstitution after alpha-beta-depleted transplantation in children. This clonotype was detected many times. Antigen specificity is unknown. CDR1 KGHDR and CDR2 SFDVKD come from the germline V gene. The germline V and J ends were trimmed by 4 bases and 0 bases, with 13 bases remaining between them. This CDR3 region has 16 residues. Overall study findings and caveats: The authors attributed T-cell counts and diversity one year after transplant mostly to newly produced T cells.

Unique molecular identifiers were built into the TCRbeta library. Each CDR3 protein is one row after TCRdb ran MiXCR on the PCR reads. Among about 600,000 distinct CDR3 sequences listed, 10% to 15% were seen once. The source material was PBMCs, mostly from graft donor cells, sampled 360 days after TCRalphabeta/CD19-depleted stem cell transplant. The V gene is TRBV24-1, the J gene TRBJ2-3; the D gene is possibly TRBD1 (6 bases). The receptor's source is a male patient between 10 and 17 years old who had a stem cell transplant for acute myeloid leukemia, so the T cells may come from the graft donor. CDR3 sequence (DNA): TGTGCCACCAGTGACTTGGACAGCCCTAGCACAGATACGCAGTATTTT. It encodes CATSDLDSPSTDTQYF.